One and the same sample provided the 15 T cell receptor beta chains below, sequenced in a study of blood T cell repertoires in COVID-19. Here immunoSEQ multiplex PCR was the method, and the copy in TCRdb shows in-frame clones only, minus some. The sample contains about 120,000 clones, 85% to 90% of which appear only once. Material: peripheral blood. Receptors originate from an elderly man with acute or convalescent COVID-19.

The chain joins TRBV19 to TRBJ1-1; tentative D call: TRBD1 (6 bases). Germline V gives CDR1 LNHDA, CDR2 SQIVND (reference sequence). The CDR3 is 14 amino acids. Trimming took off 6 bases at V and 0 bases at J, with 11 bases between the two ends. The CDR3 region has the DNA TGTGCCAGTAGCCGGACAGCTTTGAACACTGAAGCTTTCTTT. This translates into CASSRTALNTEAFF.

J is TRBJ1-4 and V is TRBV5-1; D is ambiguous. Trimming removed 0 bases from V and 8 bases from J, with 17 bases in between. CDR3 length: 16 amino acids. CDR1 and CDR2 (germline): SGHRS, YFSETQ. The CDR3 DNA reads TGCGCCAGCAGCTTGGGAGGGAACGGCCCGCAAGAAAAACTGTTTTTT. Translation: CASSLGGNGPQEKLFF.

CDR3 nucleotides: TGTGCCAGCAGGGCAGGGTGGAACACTGAAGCTTTCTTT. Amino acid sequence: CASRAGWNTEAFF. This chain links TRBV6-4 with TRBJ1-1, with D possibly matching TRBD1 (5 bases). Germline CDR1 MRHNA, CDR2 SNTAGT. The V end lost 6 bases, the J end lost 1 base, and 9 bases lay between the germline ends. The CDR3 totals 13 residues.

The CDR3 region is CASSTDPPGVGSNQPQHF. CDR3 DNA sequence: TGTGCCAGTAGTACCGATCCTCCAGGGGTGGGAAGCAATCAGCCCCAGCATTTT. The chain combines TRBV19 with TRBJ1-5, with D perhaps TRBD1 (6 bases). Germline CDR1 reads LNHDA; CDR2 reads SQIVND (reference sequence). The germline V and J ends were trimmed by 4 bases and 1 base, with 20 bases remaining between them. The CDR3 is 18 residues long.

The chain employs TRBV5-1 and TRBJ1-2; D is possibly TRBD1 (5 bases). The V end lost 0 bases, the J end lost 7 bases, and 16 bases lay between the germline ends. This CDR3 comprises 15 residues. Germline lookup yields CDR1 SGHRS and CDR2 YFSETQ. CDR3 loop: CASSLGGGERGGYTF. The DNA for the CDR3 is TGCGCCAGCAGCTTGGGCGGGGGTGAAAGGGGTGGCTACACCTTC.

V and J are TRBV18 and TRBJ1-2; D may be TRBD1 (6 bases). Per germline, CDR1 KGHSH and CDR2 LQKENI. The germline V and J ends were trimmed by 1 base and 2 bases, with 11 bases remaining between them. The CDR3 covers 15 residues. CDR3 region: CASSPQGVNNYGYTF. The CDR3 nucleotides read TGTGCCAGCTCACCACAGGGGGTTAACAACTATGGCTACACCTTC.

The rearrangement joins TRBV19 to TRBJ1-3, with a weak D call TRBD1 (5 bases). Trimming shortened V by 5 bases and J by 0 bases, and 17 bases separated the two germline ends. This CDR3 has 17 residues. CDR1 and CDR2 from the germline V gene are LNHDA and SQIVND (reference sequence). The CDR3 here is CASSSSGTSSSGNTIYF. Here the CDR3 DNA reads TGTGCCAGTAGTTCCTCCGGGACTTCCAGCTCTGGAAACACCATATATTTT.

The V gene is TRBV5-5, the J gene TRBJ1-2, with no clear D. Germline V lookup: CDR1 SGHKS, CDR2 YYEKEE (reference sequence). CDR3 length: 14 amino acids. V lost 0 bases and J lost 2, with 8 bases in between. CDR3 DNA sequence: TGTGCCAGCAGCTTGGTTTCAGGCAACTATGGCTACACCTTC. The encoded protein is CASSLVSGNYGYTF. Full variable domain (missing parts from reference TRBV5-5 and TRBJ1-2): DAGVTQSPTHLIKTRGQQVTLRCSPISGHKSVSWYQQVLGQGPQFIFQYYEKEERGRGNFPDRFSARQFPNYSSELNVNALLLGDSALYLCASSLVSGNYGYTFGSGTRLTVV.

The chain links TRBV6-5 to TRBJ2-1; 9 bases match TRBD2. The CDR3 is 15 residues long. The V segment lost 0 bases and the J segment 8 bases; nucleotides outside the gene matches: 5. Per the germline V gene, CDR1 is MNHEY and CDR2 is SVGAGI. The chain's CDR3 is CASSYSSGSRHEQFF. The CDR3, as DNA: TGTGCCAGCAGTTACTCTAGCGGGAGCCGGCATGAGCAGTTCTTC.

The rearrangement links TRBV15 to TRBJ1-3, with D tentatively TRBD1 (6 bases). CDR1 is LNHNV, CDR2 YYDKDF, per germline (reference sequence). CDR3 length: 15 amino acids. The V end was cut by 8 bases, the J end by 1 base, with 15 bases between. The CDR3 protein is CATSSTGFSGNTIYF. Here the CDR3 DNA reads TGTGCCACCTCCTCGACAGGTTTTTCTGGAAACACCATATATTTT.

Points on this clone: This CDR3 is also generated by other DNA sequences in the sample. The rearrangement links TRBV19 to TRBJ1-2; 10 nucleotides line up with TRBD1. Germline V gene lookup returns CDR1 LNHDA and CDR2 SQIVND (reference sequence). CDR3 size: 14 residues. The V and J ends lost 7 bases and 2 bases, in that order; junction bases with no gene match: 4. Written as DNA, the CDR3 is TGTGCCAGTAATCCGGGACAGGGGAACTATGGCTACACCTTC. Encoded protein: CASNPGQGNYGYTF.

This sequence joins TRBV11-2 and TRBJ2-7, with D tentatively TRBD2 (6 bases). The CDR3 has 15 amino acids. V shed 5 bases and J shed 0 bases, with 14 bases lying between them. Per germline, CDR1 SGHAT and CDR2 FQNNGV. CDR3 in DNA: TGTGCCAGCAGCACCTGGGACGGGAGCTCCTACGAGCAGTACTTC. This encodes CASSTWDGSSYEQYF.

This chain uses TRBV7-9 with TRBJ1-5, with 7 bases aligning to TRBD1. The CDR3 totals 13 residues. CDR1 is SEHNR and CDR2 is FQNEAQ in the germline V gene (reference sequence). After removal of 2 bases from V and 5 bases from J, the junction contained 0 bases not matched to a gene. The CDR3 DNA reads TGTGCCAGCAGCTTAACAGGGGATCAGCCCCAGCATTTT. Amino acid sequence: CASSLTGDQPQHF. Based on the CDR3 plus reference TRBV7-9 and TRBJ1-5, the full variable domain is DTGVSQNPRHKITKRGQNVTFRCDPISEHNRLYWYRQTLGQGPEFLTYFQNEAQLEKSRLLSDRFSAERPKGSFSTLEIQRTEQGDSAMYLCASSLTGDQPQHFGDGTRLSIL.

The chain carries TRBV10-3 and TRBJ1-2, with 7 bases aligning to TRBD1. The CDR3 is 15 residues long. CDR1 ENHRY and CDR2 SYGVKD come from the germline V gene. The ends lost 4 bases at V and 7 bases at J; junction bases unmatched: 12. CDR3 sequence: CAISVSQGFSIGYTF. In DNA form, the CDR3 reads TGTGCCATCAGTGTCTCACAGGGGTTTTCAATTGGCTACACCTTC.

The V call is TRBV11-2, the J call TRBJ2-7; 7 bases line up with TRBD1. This CDR3 has 15 amino acids. V was clipped by 5 bases and J by 5 bases; unmatched bases: 12. Germline CDR1 SGHAT, CDR2 FQNNGV. The chain's CDR3 is CASSPTTGRFDEQYF. DNA of the CDR3: TGTGCCAGCAGCCCCACGACAGGGAGATTTGACGAGCAGTACTTC.